Below, one T cell receptor (beta chain) is given with its context. The data are from a study of CD8+ T cells in alopecia areata. Extracted RNA was reverse transcribed, and the resulting cDNA served as sequencing template. Some clones are missing from TCRdb's copy, which holds only in-frame ones; the method was immunoSEQ multiplex PCR. The table has approximately 150,000 clones, around 87% seen once. CDR3 length: 15 amino acids. Germline V gives CDR1 MGHRA, CDR2 YSYEKL. Between the trimmed V and J ends, which lost 3 bases and 9 bases, there was a span of 18 bases. The chain uses TRBV4-1 and TRBJ2-1, with TRBD1 as a possible D gene (5 bases). Sequenced here: CD8+ T cells sorted from blood, sampled at week 0. This sequence was found in a human donor with alopecia areata. As DNA, the CDR3 is TGCGCCAGCAGCCAGGACATGAACTTGGGTCCTGAGCAGTTCTTC. It specifies CASSQDMNLGPEQFF.